The 16 T cell receptor beta chains given below trace back to one sample, sequenced in a study of blood T cells in healthy people across ages. The authors ran a second PCR of roughly 6 to 12 cycles using a sample-barcoded 5' primer and a J-beta primer mix. TCRdb reprocessed the 5' RACE reads via MiXCR and lists one record per CDR3 protein. The data show 850,000 to 950,000 distinct CDR3 sequences, roughly 26% seen once. The sequencing input was blood. These receptors were collected from a woman aged 80 or over in good health.

As to this clonotype: A much bigger clone sits one base away, suggesting this may be a read error. The V and J genes are TRBV24-1 and TRBJ2-3, with D tentatively TRBD2 (6 bases). Germline loops: CDR1 KGHDR, CDR2 SFDVKD. The CDR3 spans 16 residues. CDR3 protein: CATSDSSGLSTDMQYF. The CDR3 DNA follows: TGTGCCACCAGTGACTCCAGCGGGTTAAGCACAGATATGCAGTATTTT.

This clonotype occurred many times. The chain joins TRBV24-1 to TRBJ2-1; D gene unclear. The V end lost 5 bases, the J end lost 8 bases, and 9 bases lay between the germline ends. The CDR3 has 12 amino acids. Germline CDR1 is KGHDR and CDR2 is SFDVKD. DNA of the CDR3: TGTGCCACCAGTGGTACTATGGATGAGCAGTTCTTC. Translation gives CATSGTMDEQFF.

The rearrangement joins TRBV7-2 to TRBJ1-5, with D perhaps matching TRBD1 (5 bases). The CDR3 is 16 residues long. Trimming took 1 base from V and 0 from J, leaving 10 bases between them. Germline lookup yields CDR1 SGHTA and CDR2 FQGNSA. The CDR3 DNA sequence: TGTGCCAGCAGCTTAGTTCCAGGGTCTAGCAATCAGCCCCAGCATTTT. It codes for CASSLVPGSSNQPQHF. The full variable domain, completed using reference TRBV7-2 and TRBJ1-5, is GAGVSQSPSNKVTEKGKDVELRCDPISGHTALYWYRQSLGQGLEFLIYFQGNSAPDKSGLPSDRFSAERTGGSVSTLTIQRTQQEDSAVYLCASSLVPGSSNQPQHFGDGTRLSIL.

This chain links TRBV10-3 with TRBJ1-1; D call uncertain. Germline values: CDR1 ENHRY, CDR2 SYGVKD. The germline V and J ends were trimmed by 4 bases and 0 bases, with 9 bases remaining between them. The CDR3 totals 14 residues. The CDR3 region has the DNA TGTGCCATCAGTGTGCGGGAGATGAACACTGAAGCTTTCTTT. Amino acids: CAISVREMNTEAFF.

As to this clonotype: The junction does not match germline at one end; this may be a read error. This sequence joins TRBV12-3 or TRBV12-4 and TRBJ2-1, with D hard to call. The closer fit of TRBJ2-7 to the DNA end suggests the J call may be wrong. The CDR3 has 11 residues. CDR3 loop: CAGSFGNEQYF. CDR3 in DNA: TGTGCCGGCAGTTTTGGGAATGAGCAGTACTTC.

Points on this clonotype: This may stem from a read error, because a much larger clone lies one nucleotide away. The chain uses TRBV12-3 or TRBV12-4 and TRBJ2-1, with 10 bases matching TRBD2. The junction had 6 bases not matched to a gene; V was cut back by 8 bases and J by 2 bases. CDR3 size: 15 residues. The CDR3, as DNA: TGTGCCAGCGGCGGCAGCGGGGGGGCCTACAATGAGCAGTTCTTC. Its protein product is CASGGSGGAYNEQFF.

This clonotype was seen repeatedly, ten times or more. The chain couples TRBV12-3 or TRBV12-4 to TRBJ1-2; no clear D gene. V was shortened by 3 bases and J by 5 bases, with 13 bases between the two germline ends. CDR3 length: 14 amino acids. The CDR3 DNA is TGTGCCAGCAGTTTCGGCAGGAGCTTTTATGGCTACACCTTC. Amino acids: CASSFGRSFYGYTF.

Ten or more counts support this clonotype. The chain carries TRBV12-3 or TRBV12-4 and TRBJ2-3; 8 positions match TRBD1. The CDR3 is made up of 15 amino acids. With 4 bases clipped from V and 0 bases from J, the junction kept 3 bases outside the gene matches. CDR3 sequence: CASSWRTGSTDTQYF. The CDR3 nucleotides read TGTGCCAGCAGTTGGAGGACAGGGAGCACAGATACGCAGTATTTT.

This clonotype was recorded many times. V gene TRBV27 combines with J gene TRBJ2-1, with D possibly matching TRBD2 (5 bases). Germline lookup yields CDR1 MNHEY and CDR2 SMNVEV (reference sequence). Trimming shortened V by 6 bases and J by 9 bases, and 18 bases separated the two germline ends. The CDR3 runs 14 residues. As DNA, the CDR3 is TGTGCCAGCAGGCGAGCGGAGCGTACGGGTGAGCAGTTCTTC. Residues: CASRRAERTGEQFF.

This clonotype has ten or more counts. The chain links TRBV20-1 to TRBJ2-1; 8 positions agree with TRBD1. The trim removed 3 bases at V and 6 bases at J, leaving 4 bases unmatched. This CDR3 is built from 13 residues. CDR1 DFQATT and CDR2 SNEGSKA come from the germline V gene (reference sequence). The CDR3 reads CSASGQGANEQFF. In DNA, the CDR3 is TGCAGTGCTAGTGGGCAGGGGGCCAATGAGCAGTTCTTC.

V gene TRBV7-6 combines with J gene TRBJ2-7; TRBD2 is a possible D gene (5 bases). The CDR3 spans 14 residues. Trimming pared 0 bases from V and 5 bases from J, leaving 11 bases between. CDR1 is SGHVS, CDR2 FNYEAQ, per germline. CDR3 residues: CASSLASEEDEQYF. The CDR3 DNA follows: TGTGCCAGCAGCTTAGCGTCAGAGGAGGACGAGCAGTACTTC.

The sample holds a few counts of this clonotype. Here the CDR3 DNA reads TGTGCCAGCAGCTTATTGCTAGATACCGGGGAGCTGTTTTTT. Amino acids: CASSLLLDTGELFF. The chain employs TRBV7-2 and TRBJ2-2; D is uncertain. V dropped 2 bases and J dropped 5 bases, with 9 bases sitting between them. Germline loops: CDR1 SGHTA, CDR2 FQGNSA. The CDR3 has 14 amino acids. The full variable domain, completed using reference TRBV7-2 and TRBJ2-2, is GAGVSQSPSNKVTEKGKDVELRCDPISGHTALYWYRQSLGQGLEFLIYFQGNSAPDKSGLPSDRFSAERTGGSVSTLTIQRTQQEDSAVYLCASSLLLDTGELFFGEGSRLTVL.

This clonotype was observed at least ten times. The chain is built from TRBV9 and TRBJ2-7, with 7 bases lining up with TRBD2. The CDR3 totals 16 residues. J gave up 0 bases and V 4 bases, and 10 bases lay outside the gene matches. Per germline, CDR1 SGDLS and CDR2 YYNGEE. This CDR3 is CASSPVGGIHSYEQYF. The CDR3 DNA sequence: TGTGCCAGCAGCCCCGTCGGGGGGATTCACTCCTACGAGCAGTACTTC.

The chain combines TRBV2 with TRBJ2-5; D is possibly TRBD2 (7 bases). The CDR3 contains 15 residues. The germline V gene encodes CDR1 SNHLY and CDR2 FYNNEI. Trimming cost V 8 bases and J 4 bases, with 20 bases left between them. The CDR3 is CASSEGGATRETQYF. The CDR3 DNA is TGTGCCAGCTCCGAAGGGGGGGCCACCCGAGAGACCCAGTACTTC.

V usage is TRBV6-2 or TRBV6-3 and J usage is TRBJ2-2; D is undetermined. V was shortened by 4 bases and J by 0 bases, with 6 bases between the two germline ends. This CDR3 region has 14 residues. Per germline, CDR1 MNHEY and CDR2 SVGEGT. CDR3: CASSSAANTGELFF. The CDR3 nucleotides read TGTGCCAGCAGTTCGGCGGCGAACACCGGGGAGCTGTTTTTT.

A note on this clonotype: Since a much larger clone is just one base distant, this may be a read error. The chain is built from TRBV6-4 and TRBJ2-3; 7 bases line up with TRBD1. CDR3 size: 14 residues. V dropped 5 bases and J dropped 5; count of bases not matched to a gene: 7. Germline CDR1 reads MRHNA; CDR2 reads SNTAGT. The CDR3 loop reads CASSRQGNIDTQYF. For the CDR3, the DNA is TGTGCCAGCAGTCGACAGGGTAACATAGATACGCAGTATTTT.